This is a list of T cell receptor beta chains from one sample in a study of blood T cell repertoires in COVID-19. The repertoire was sequenced with immunoSEQ multiplex PCR; TCRdb's copy has only in-frame clones and lacks some. The repertoire holds roughly 100,000 clones, approximately 82% seen once, with 8.5% to 12% in the top ten. Source material: peripheral blood. Receptor source: a man between 65 and 79 years old with acute or convalescent COVID-19. Each CDR3 is given with its conserved first and last residue. A D gene is named only where the DNA matches it firmly. Expanded clones are given a class, and other clones once, few, many or no size at all.

j_call clone_size v_call d_call cdr3_nt cdr3_aa
TRBJ1-2 - TRBV9 - TGTGCCAGCAGCTTGGGGGAGGGCAGAGGCTACACCTTC CASSLGEGRGYTF
TRBJ1-4 - TRBV4-3 - TGCGCCAGCAGCCAAGACCAAGGGGGTTGGAATGAAAAACTGTTTTTT CASSQDQGGWNEKLFF
TRBJ2-2 - TRBV18 TRBD2 TGTGCCAGCTCACTGCTAGCGGGAAGCACCGGGGAGCTGTTTTTT CASSLLAGSTGELFF
TRBJ1-5 once TRBV6-5 TRBD1 TGTGCCAGCAGAGCTTCTGGGACAGGCTTCCAGCCCCAGCATTTT CASRASGTGFQPQHF
TRBJ1-6 - TRBV7-3 TRBD1 TGTGCCAGCAGCTTAAACCCGGGACAGGGACCGGGTTCACCCCTCCACTTT CASSLNPGQGPGSPLHF
TRBJ2-5 - TRBV3-1/TRBV3-2 - TGTGCCAGCAGCCAACCGGCGGGAGAGACCCAGTACTTC CASSQPAGETQYF
TRBJ2-7 - TRBV5-4 TRBD2 TGTGCCAGCAGCCCCGGACTAGCGAGTCCCTACGAGCAGTACTTC CASSPGLASPYEQYF
TRBJ1-2 - TRBV12-3/TRBV12-4 TRBD1 TGTGCCAGCGGGTCAGGGGGAGGTGGCTACACCTTC CASGSGGGGYTF
TRBJ1-4 - TRBV18 - TGTGCCAGCCAAACGGGGACTAATGAAAAACTGTTTTTT CASQTGTNEKLFF
TRBJ2-3 few TRBV12-3/TRBV12-4 - TGTGCCAGCAGCGTCGGTACGCAGTATTTT CASSVGTQYF
TRBJ1-2 - TRBV15 - TGTGCCACCAGCTCCATCGATAGACTTTATGGCTACACCTTC CATSSIDRLYGYTF
TRBJ1-2 - TRBV5-6 - TGTGCCAGCAACTCGGACAGCCGAGGGGTCTATGGCTACACCTTC CASNSDSRGVYGYTF
TRBJ1-6 - TRBV10-3 - TGTGCCATCAGTGAACGACACCCGGATTCACCCCTCCACTTT CAISERHPDSPLHF
TRBJ2-3 - TRBV7-3 TRBD2 TGTGCCAGCAGCCCCTACGGGGGGAATACGCAGTATTTT CASSPYGGNTQYF
TRBJ1-3 - TRBV2 - TGTGCCAGCACCCTGACGGGGAGGGACACCATATATTTT CASTLTGRDTIYF
TRBJ1-1 - TRBV14 TRBD1 TGTGCCAGCAGCCAACACACAGGGGGAGGTGAAGCTTTCTTT CASSQHTGGGEAFF
TRBJ1-6 few TRBV20-1 - TGCAGTGCTAGTCGCCAGATCAATTCACCCCTCCACTTT CSASRQINSPLHF
TRBJ1-2 - TRBV2 - TGTGCCAGCGGAGTGGGGCCGGCTAACTATGGCTACACCTTC CASGVGPANYGYTF
TRBJ1-1 - TRBV27 - TGTGCCAGCAGTTTAAGGAGACGGGACACTGAAGCTTTCTTT CASSLRRRDTEAFF
TRBJ1-1 few TRBV5-1 TRBD1 TGCGCCAGCAGCGCGGGACAGGAAAACACTGAAGCTTTCTTT CASSAGQENTEAFF
TRBJ1-5 - TRBV27 - TGTGCCAGCGCCCGCGTTAGCAATCAGCCCCAGCATTTT CASARVSNQPQHF
TRBJ1-2 - TRBV28 TRBD1 TGTGCCAGCAGTTCCAGACAGGGAGCCAACTATGGCTACACCTTC CASSSRQGANYGYTF
TRBJ1-1 - TRBV6-5 - TGTGCCACCTGGTTTGGGGGGGCGGGGAACACTGAAGCTTTCTTT CATWFGGAGNTEAFF
TRBJ1-1 - TRBV7-3 - TGTGCCAGCAGCTTAAAAGGTACAGGTGAAGCTTTCTTT CASSLKGTGEAFF
TRBJ1-4 - TRBV24-1 - TGTGCCACCAGTGACCCAACAGGGTCGCCCAATGAAAAACTGTTTTTT CATSDPTGSPNEKLFF
TRBJ2-2 - TRBV5-6 - TGTGCCAGCAGCCCTATACAGCGGGCGAACACCGGGGAGCTGTTTTTT CASSPIQRANTGELFF
TRBJ2-7 - TRBV7-9 TRBD1 TGTGCCAGCAGCTGGGGACAGGGGTTGCACGAGCAGTACTTC CASSWGQGLHEQYF
TRBJ2-1 - TRBV5-1 - TGCGCCAGCAGCCCCGAGGGTGAGCAGTTCTTC CASSPEGEQFF
TRBJ1-5 - TRBV5-1 TRBD1 TGCGCCAGCAGTATGACAGGGAGTATCAATCAGCCCCAGCATTTT CASSMTGSINQPQHF
TRBJ1-3 - TRBV6-5 - TGTGCCAGCAGTTACTCGATCGGGGCTGGAAACACCATATATTTT CASSYSIGAGNTIYF
TRBJ1-6 - TRBV30 - TGTGCCTGGAGTGAATCGGATTCACCCCTCCACTTT CAWSESDSPLHF
TRBJ2-5 - TRBV11-1 - TGTGCCAGCAGCTTATTTGTACTAGTCGGAGAGACCCAGTACTTC CASSLFVLVGETQYF
TRBJ2-1 - TRBV4-2 - TGTGCCAGCAGCCTAACTACGGGGAATAATGAGCAGTTCTTC CASSLTTGNNEQFF
TRBJ1-2 - TRBV19 - TGTGCCAGTAGTCGACTAATGGACAGCCCGACAAGCTATGGCTACACCTTC CASSRLMDSPTSYGYTF
TRBJ2-6 - TRBV6-5 - TGTGCCAGCAGCACAGACTCTGGGGCCAACGTCCTGACTTTC CASSTDSGANVLTF
TRBJ2-7 - TRBV5-4 TRBD1 TGTGCCAGCAGCGACCAGACAGGGGGCGCAGTCTACGAGCAGTACTTC CASSDQTGGAVYEQYF
TRBJ1-2 once TRBV5-5 TRBD1 TGTGCCAGCAGCTTGGGGACAGGGATCCTAAATGGCTACACCTTC CASSLGTGILNGYTF
TRBJ2-1 - TRBV27 TRBD2 TGTGCCAGCAGTTTACGCTATATGGTTCCTAGCGGGGTGAATGAGCAGTTCTTC CASSLRYMVPSGVNEQFF
TRBJ1-4 - TRBV7-2 TRBD1 TGTGCCAGCAGCTACGGGACAGCCGTCTCCCGTGAAAAACTGTTTTTT CASSYGTAVSREKLFF
TRBJ1-1 once TRBV6-2/TRBV6-3 - TGTGCCAGCAGTTTCGACAGCTTGAACACTGAAGCTTTCTTT CASSFDSLNTEAFF